This T cell receptor beta chain was identified in a study of cytotoxic CD8 clonotypes in ibrutinib-treated CLL. This clone was observed a handful of times. What it recognizes is unknown. Study outcomes and limitations: Researchers report that baseline clonality outpaced age-matched healthy donors and tracked circulating CD8+ T-cell counts.

Here immunoSEQ multiplex PCR was the method, and the copy in TCRdb shows in-frame clones only, minus some. The sample yields roughly 200,000 clones, about 72% seen once. The CDR3 extends over 13 amino acids. The germline gives CDR1 MDHEN, CDR2 SYDVKM. Trimming pared 8 bases from V and 0 bases from J, leaving 7 bases between. This chain links TRBV28 with TRBJ2-2; D unresolved. The source material was PBMCs, sampled after 24 months of ibrutinib treatment. This clonotype originated in a human donor with chronic lymphocytic leukemia. The DNA of the CDR3 is TGTGCCAGCGGCGGCGCGAACACCGGGGAGCTGTTTTTT. This codes for CASGGANTGELFF.